This TCR beta chain was obtained from a study of cytomegalovirus exposure and HLA in healthy donors. Across the whole study: Genotyping of more than 300 donors showed that roughly 80% belonged to the Caucasian-associated ancestry cluster. Study-level findings and limits: Confirmation was obtained in vitro that a few CMV-associated chains are specific for CMV antigens. TRBV6-2, TRBV6-3 and other indistinguishable V segments were excluded.

On this clone: Its matching antigen is unknown.

The CDR3 totals 12 residues. V was shortened by 5 bases and J by 8 bases, with 12 bases between the two germline ends. This PCR relied on a set of 60 Vbeta primers and 13 Jbeta primers. Method: immunoSEQ multiplex PCR; TCRdb's copy keeps in-frame clones and lacks some. This table holds about 120,000 clones, 83% found once. The source of this sequence is a man between 18 and 29 years old in good health and CMV-seropositive. The genes are TRBV5-3 and TRBJ2-3, with D possibly matching TRBD1 (5 bases). TRBV5-3 is an ORF for which the function is uncertain. Source material: PBMCs. In DNA, the CDR3 is TGTGCCAGAAGATTACAGGTCGGTACGCAGTATTTT. Its protein product is CARRLQVGTQYF.